This TCR beta chain was retrieved from a study of T cells in Graves' hyperthyroidism and ophthalmopathy. The sample holds a few counts of this clonotype. Its specificity is not known. Clinicians diagnosed patients from clinical symptoms, serum thyroxine and TRAb, thyroid ultrasound and orbital computed tomography. Amplified TCR beta CDR3 regions derived from RNA transcripts. HTBI primers were the set used in a first-round RT-PCR of the TCR CDR3. TCRdb re-called the multiplex PCR reads with MiXCR, one entry per CDR3 protein. The sample records fewer than 400,000 distinct CDR3 sequences, over 13% being singletons. Germline-derived CDR1 and CDR2 are LNHDA and SQIVND (reference sequence). The length of the CDR3 is 15 residues. Trimming cost V 4 bases and J 2 bases, with 14 bases left between them. The study's findings and limits: Through a model of 13 V-J features, ophthalmopathy was separated from stable hyperthyroidism.

The receptor's source is a man between 45 and 60 years old with Graves' ophthalmopathy. The J gene is TRBJ1-2, the V gene TRBV19, with a possible D match to TRBD1 (5 bases). The sequenced material came from blood. The CDR3 is CASSTTTDSNYGYTF. The CDR3 DNA reads TGTGCCAGTAGTACCACCACTGACAGCAACTATGGCTACACCTTC.